Here is one TCR beta chain with its context. Some clones are missing from TCRdb's copy, which holds only in-frame ones; the method was immunoSEQ multiplex PCR. Of about 170,000 clones listed, around three quarters were seen once; the top ten hold about 20%. The sample comes from a study of blood T cell repertoires in COVID-19. The germline gives CDR1 LGHDT, CDR2 YNNKEL (reference sequence). The CDR3 has 13 amino acids. The V and J ends lost 5 bases and 6 bases, in that order; junction bases with no gene match: 3. The TCR comes from a woman aged 65 to 85 in a cohort exposed to, infected with or recovered from COVID-19 (not recorded which). Sequencing was carried out using PBMCs or T cells enriched from blood (not recorded which). The gene calls are TRBV3-1 (or the pseudogene TRBV3-2) and TRBJ2-2, with 7 bases matching TRBD1. CDR3 coding DNA: TGTGCCAGCAGCAACAGGGGATCCGGGGAGCTGTTTTTT. Amino acid sequence: CASSNRGSGELFF.